This T cell receptor (beta chain) comes out of a study of T cell responses to AZD1222 COVID-19 vaccine. V was trimmed by 3 bases and J by 4 bases, leaving 15 bases between them. Germline lookup yields CDR1 MNHEY and CDR2 SMNVEV (reference sequence). The CDR3 is made up of 15 amino acids. The method was immunoSEQ multiplex PCR; TCRdb's version includes in-frame clones alone and lacks a portion of them. The table has approximately 84,000 clones, about four fifths seen once. The specimen comprised peripheral blood, sampled 28 days after the second AZD1222 dose. The chain has TRBV27 and TRBJ1-2; D is unresolved. The sequence was obtained from an adult who received the AZD1222 COVID-19 vaccine. CDR3 nucleotides: TGTGCCAGCAGTTTTCGGACGGCGGACGCCTATGGCTACACCTTC. As protein: CASSFRTADAYGYTF.